Below, one TCR beta chain is given with its context. What it recognizes is unknown. The CDR3 loop spans 15 amino acids. The V segment lost 0 bases and the J segment 5 bases; nucleotides outside the gene matches: 4. CDR1 is SEHNR and CDR2 is FQNEAQ in the germline V gene (reference sequence). The sample originates from a study of shared clonotypes between healthy human individuals. About the study: Three CD4 naive, three CD4 memory, two CD8 naive and one CD8 memory plate were used per donor.

Over several immunoSEQ plates, each subset's genomic DNA was distributed in even portions. Profiling relied on immunoSEQ multiplex PCR, and the TCRdb table lists in-frame clones only, not all of them. The sample holds roughly 2.2 million clones, approximately 95% seen once. Study-wide findings and caveats: It was the few donors that limited the genetic and exposure-history diversity represented. Between a handful of donors, naive CD4 clonotypes were shared at a level of about 5%.

The sample taken for sequencing was naive CD4+ T cells from PBMCs. As to subset: CD45RA+ positively selected. This clonotype originated in a man younger than 35 in good health. Some clones in this sample may be carry-over from other donors' samples. This rearrangement joins TRBV7-9 to TRBJ2-7; the match to TRBD2 covers 10 bases. Here the CDR3 reads CASSLASGRPHEQYF. Written as DNA, the CDR3 is TGTGCCAGCAGCTTAGCTAGCGGGAGGCCCCACGAGCAGTACTTC.